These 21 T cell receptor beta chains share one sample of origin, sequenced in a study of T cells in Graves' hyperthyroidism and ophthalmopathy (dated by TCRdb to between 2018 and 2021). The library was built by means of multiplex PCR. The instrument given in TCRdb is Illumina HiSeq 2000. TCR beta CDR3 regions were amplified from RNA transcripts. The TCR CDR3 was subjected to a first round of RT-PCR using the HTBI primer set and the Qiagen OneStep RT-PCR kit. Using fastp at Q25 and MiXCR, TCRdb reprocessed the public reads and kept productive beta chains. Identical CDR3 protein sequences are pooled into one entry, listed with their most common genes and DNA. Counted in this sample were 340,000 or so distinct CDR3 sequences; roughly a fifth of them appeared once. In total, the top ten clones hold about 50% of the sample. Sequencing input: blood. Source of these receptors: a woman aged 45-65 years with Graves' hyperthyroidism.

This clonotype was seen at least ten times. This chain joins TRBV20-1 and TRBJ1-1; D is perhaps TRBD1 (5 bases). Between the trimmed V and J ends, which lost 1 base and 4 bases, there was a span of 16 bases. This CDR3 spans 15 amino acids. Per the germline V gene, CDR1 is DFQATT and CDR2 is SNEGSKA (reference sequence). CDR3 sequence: CSARGDVGGGTEAFF. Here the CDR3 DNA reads TGCAGTGCTAGAGGGGACGTAGGCGGGGGCACTGAAGCTTTCTTT.

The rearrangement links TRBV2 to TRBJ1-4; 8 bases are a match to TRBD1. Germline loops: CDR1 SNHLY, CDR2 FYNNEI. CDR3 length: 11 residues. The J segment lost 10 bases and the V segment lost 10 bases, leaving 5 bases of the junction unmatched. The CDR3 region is CAITGGGKLFF. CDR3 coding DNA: TGTGCCATCACAGGGGGAGGAAAACTGTTTTTT.

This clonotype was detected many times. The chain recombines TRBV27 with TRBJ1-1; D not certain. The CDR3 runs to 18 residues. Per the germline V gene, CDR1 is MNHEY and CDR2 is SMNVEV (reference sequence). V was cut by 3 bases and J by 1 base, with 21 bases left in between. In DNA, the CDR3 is TGTGCCAGCAGTTTCCTCTTTACGCAGGTACTGCGGAACACTGAAGCTTTCTTT. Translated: CASSFLFTQVLRNTEAFF.

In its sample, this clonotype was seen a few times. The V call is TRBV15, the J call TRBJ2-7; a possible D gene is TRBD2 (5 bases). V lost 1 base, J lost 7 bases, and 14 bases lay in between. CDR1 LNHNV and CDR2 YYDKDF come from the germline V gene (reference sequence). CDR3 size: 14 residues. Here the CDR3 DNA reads TGTGCCACCAGCAGAGGGCTAGCTAGAACGGAGCAGTACTTC. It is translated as CATSRGLARTEQYF.

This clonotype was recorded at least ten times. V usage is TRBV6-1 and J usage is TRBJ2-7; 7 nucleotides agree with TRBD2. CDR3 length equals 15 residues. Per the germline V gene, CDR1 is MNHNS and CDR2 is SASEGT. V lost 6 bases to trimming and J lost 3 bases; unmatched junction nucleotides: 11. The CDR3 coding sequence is TGTGCCAGCAGGAGACTAGCAGGAGAAGACTACGAGCAGTACTTC. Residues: CASRRLAGEDYEQYF.

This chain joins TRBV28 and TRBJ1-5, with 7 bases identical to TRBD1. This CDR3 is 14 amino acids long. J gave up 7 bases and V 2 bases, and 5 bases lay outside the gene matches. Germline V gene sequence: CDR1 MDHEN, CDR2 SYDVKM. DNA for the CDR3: TGTGCCAGCAGTTTACAGGGGGTGAGACAGCCCCAGCATTTT. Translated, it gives CASSLQGVRQPQHF. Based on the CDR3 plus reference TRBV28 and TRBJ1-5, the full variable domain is DVKVTQSSRYLVKRTGEKVFLECVQDMDHENMFWYRQDPGLGLRLIYFSYDVKMKEKGDIPEGYSVSREKKERFSLILESASTNQTSMYLCASSLQGVRQPQHFGDGTRLSIL.

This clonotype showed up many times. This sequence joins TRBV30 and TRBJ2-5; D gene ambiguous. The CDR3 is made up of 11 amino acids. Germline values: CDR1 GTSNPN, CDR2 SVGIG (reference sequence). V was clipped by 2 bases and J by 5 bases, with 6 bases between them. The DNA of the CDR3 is TGTGCCTGGAGTCGAGCGGAGACCCAGTACTTC. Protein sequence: CAWSRAETQYF.

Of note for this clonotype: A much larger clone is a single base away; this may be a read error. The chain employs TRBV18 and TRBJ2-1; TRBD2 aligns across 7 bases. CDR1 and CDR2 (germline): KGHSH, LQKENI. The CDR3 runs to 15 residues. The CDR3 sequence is CASSPITGGLNGQFF. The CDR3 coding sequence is TGTGCCAGCTCACCCATTACCGGGGGGTTGAATGGGCAGTTCTTC.

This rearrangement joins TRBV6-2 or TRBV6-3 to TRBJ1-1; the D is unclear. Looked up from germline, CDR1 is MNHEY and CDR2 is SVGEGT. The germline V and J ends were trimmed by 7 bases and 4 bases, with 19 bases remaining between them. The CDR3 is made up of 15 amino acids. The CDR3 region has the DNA TGTGCCAGCAAACTTTCGGGTCCCTCCCCCACTGAAGCTTTCTTT. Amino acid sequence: CASKLSGPSPTEAFF.

Here the CDR3 reads CASSLGRLWNQPQHF. The CDR3 region has the DNA TGTGCCAGCAGTTTGGGACGGCTTTGGAATCAGCCCCAGCATTTT. The chain employs TRBV2 and TRBJ1-5; D possibly corresponds to TRBD1 (5 bases). Germline loops: CDR1 SNHLY, CDR2 FYNNEI. The CDR3 has 15 residues. Deletions cut 5 bases from V and 4 bases from J, with 15 bases between.

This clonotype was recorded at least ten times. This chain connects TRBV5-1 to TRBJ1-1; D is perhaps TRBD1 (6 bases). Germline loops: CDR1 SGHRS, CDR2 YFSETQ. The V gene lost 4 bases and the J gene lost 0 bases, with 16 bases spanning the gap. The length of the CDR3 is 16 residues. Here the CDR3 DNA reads TGCGCCAGCAGCAGGGAGGGGGGGGTTATGAACACTGAAGCTTTCTTT. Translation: CASSREGGVMNTEAFF.

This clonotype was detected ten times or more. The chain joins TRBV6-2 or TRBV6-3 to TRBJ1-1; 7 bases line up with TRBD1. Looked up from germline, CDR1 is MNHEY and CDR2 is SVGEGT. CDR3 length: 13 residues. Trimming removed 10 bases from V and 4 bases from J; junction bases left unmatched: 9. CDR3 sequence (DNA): TGTGCCACCAAGGGGGCAGCAGGCACTGAAGCTTTCTTT. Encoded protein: CATKGAAGTEAFF.

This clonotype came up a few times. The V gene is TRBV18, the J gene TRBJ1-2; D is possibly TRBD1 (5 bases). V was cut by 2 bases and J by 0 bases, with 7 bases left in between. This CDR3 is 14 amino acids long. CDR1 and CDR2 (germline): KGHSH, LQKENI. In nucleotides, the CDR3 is TGTGCCAGCTCACCAGACAGTACTAACTATGGCTACACCTTC. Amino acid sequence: CASSPDSTNYGYTF.

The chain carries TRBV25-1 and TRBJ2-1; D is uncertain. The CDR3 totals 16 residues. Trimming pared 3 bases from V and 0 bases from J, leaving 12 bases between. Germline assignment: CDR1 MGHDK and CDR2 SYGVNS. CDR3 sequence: CASSDLPPGSYNEQFF. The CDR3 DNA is TGTGCCAGCAGTGACCTTCCTCCGGGCTCCTACAATGAGCAGTTCTTC.

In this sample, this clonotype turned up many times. CDR3 in amino acids: CASSLGTSTGLFF. The CDR3 DNA sequence: TGTGCCAGCAGTCTAGGGACATCAACGGGGCTGTTTTTT. The chain uses TRBV28 and TRBJ2-2, with D perhaps TRBD1 (6 bases). The CDR3 spans 13 residues. The germline CDR1 and CDR2 sequences are MDHEN and SYDVKM. V was pared by 5 bases and J by 13 bases, with 17 bases between.

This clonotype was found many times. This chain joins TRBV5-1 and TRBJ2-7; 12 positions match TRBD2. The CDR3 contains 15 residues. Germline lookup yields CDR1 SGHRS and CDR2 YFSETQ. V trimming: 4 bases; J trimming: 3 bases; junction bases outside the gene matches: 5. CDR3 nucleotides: TGCGCCAGCAGCCAACTAGCGGGAGGTTACTACGAGCAGTACTTC. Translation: CASSQLAGGYYEQYF.

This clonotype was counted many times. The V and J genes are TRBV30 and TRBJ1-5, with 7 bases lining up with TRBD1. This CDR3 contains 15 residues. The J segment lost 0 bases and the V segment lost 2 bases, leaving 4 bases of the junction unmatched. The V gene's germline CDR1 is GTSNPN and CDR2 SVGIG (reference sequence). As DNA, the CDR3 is TGTGCCTGGAGTTACAGGGGCCATAGCAATCAGCCCCAGCATTTT. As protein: CAWSYRGHSNQPQHF.

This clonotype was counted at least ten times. The CDR3 coding sequence is TGTGCCAGCACCCCACCCAGGGGGAGCCTCTACGAGCAGTACTTC. It is translated as CASTPPRGSLYEQYF. V and J are TRBV7-9 and TRBJ2-7; 7 bases align to TRBD1. The trim removed 7 bases at V and 3 bases at J, leaving 12 bases unmatched. The V gene's germline CDR1 is SEHNR and CDR2 FQNEAQ (reference sequence). The CDR3 contains 15 residues.

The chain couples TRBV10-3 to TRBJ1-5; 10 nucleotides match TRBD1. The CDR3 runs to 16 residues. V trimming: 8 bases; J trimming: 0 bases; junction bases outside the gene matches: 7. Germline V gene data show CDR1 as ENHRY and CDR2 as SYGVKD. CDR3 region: CAIGDRGPDSNQPQHF. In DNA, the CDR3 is TGTGCCATCGGGGACAGGGGACCCGATAGCAATCAGCCCCAGCATTTT.

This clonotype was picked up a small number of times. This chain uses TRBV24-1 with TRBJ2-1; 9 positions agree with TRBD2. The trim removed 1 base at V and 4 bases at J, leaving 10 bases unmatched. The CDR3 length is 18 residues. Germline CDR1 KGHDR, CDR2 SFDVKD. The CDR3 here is CATSDFRAGGYSYNEQFF. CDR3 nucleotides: TGTGCCACCAGTGATTTTCGTGCGGGAGGGTATTCGTACAATGAGCAGTTCTTC.

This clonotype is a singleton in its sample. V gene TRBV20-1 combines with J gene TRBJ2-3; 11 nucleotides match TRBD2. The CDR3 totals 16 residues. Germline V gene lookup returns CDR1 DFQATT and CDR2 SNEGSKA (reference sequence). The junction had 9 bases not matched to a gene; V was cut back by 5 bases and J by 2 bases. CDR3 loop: CSAGPSGRPITDTQYF. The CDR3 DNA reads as TGCAGTGCTGGACCTAGCGGGAGGCCAATCACAGATACGCAGTATTTT.